These T cell receptor beta chains were read from a single sample in a study of a mutant IDH1 vaccine in newly diagnosed glioma. Data came from immunoSEQ multiplex PCR; TCRdb stores just in-frame clones and leaves some out. The sample records tens of thousands of clones, 70% to 85% being singletons. These receptors have no known antigen. The specimen was PBMCs, collected from a glioma patient whose treatment included an IDH1 peptide vaccine. All receptors derive from a man between 18 and 29 years old with glioma. Some clones in this sample may be carry-over from other donors' samples. CDR3s include the opening cysteine and the closing phenylalanine or tryptophan. Each record gives: V gene, D gene, clone size, J gene, CDR3 DNA, CDR3 protein. A D gene is named only where the DNA matches it firmly. Clone size, where shown, is once, few, many, or a class for clones that have expanded.

TRBV5-1,NA,NA,TRBJ1-2,TGCGCCAGCAGCTTGCTGGGGGGCGACTTGGGCTACACCTTC,CASSLLGGDLGYTF
TRBV14,TRBD2,NA,TRBJ2-3,TGTGCCAGCAGCGAGAGCGGGGGGATCACAGATACGCAGTATTTT,CASSESGGITDTQYF
TRBV6-6,NA,NA,TRBJ2-1,TGTGCCAGCAGTTACTCGAGAACGGGAGTTCTTAATGAGCAGTTCTTC,CASSYSRTGVLNEQFF
TRBV10-2,TRBD2,NA,TRBJ2-5,TGCGCCAGCAAAAGGACTAGCGGGGATAAAGAGACCCAGTACTTC,CASKRTSGDKETQYF
TRBV9,TRBD2,NA,TRBJ2-2,TGTGCCAGCAGCGCGGGATGGAGAGCGGGAGGAGAGGCCGGGGAGCTGTTTTTT,CASSAGWRAGGEAGELFF
TRBV7-9,TRBD1,NA,TRBJ2-3,TGTGCCAGCAGCTTGGGGGGGACAGGGTATCGGACAGATACGCAGTATTTT,CASSLGGTGYRTDTQYF
TRBV30,NA,NA,TRBJ1-3,TGTGCCTGGAGTACAGGCAGCACTTCTGGAAACACCATATATTTT,CAWSTGSTSGNTIYF
TRBV5-4,NA,NA,TRBJ2-7,TGTGCCAGCAGCTTTGGGGGGCTGGGCGAGCAGTACTTC,CASSFGGLGEQYF
TRBV5-3,NA,NA,TRBJ2-5,TGTGCCAGAAGCCCCCCTTATGGTTCCCAAGAGACCCAGTACTTC,CARSPPYGSQETQYF
TRBV2,NA,NA,TRBJ1-1,TGTGCCAGTGGCGGGGGGGACTCCGACACTGAAGCTTTCTTT,CASGGGDSDTEAFF
TRBV5-6,NA,NA,TRBJ1-4,TGTGCCAGCAGCCTATTTTCAGGGAATGAAAAACTGTTTTTT,CASSLFSGNEKLFF
TRBV7-3,NA,NA,TRBJ2-5,TGTGCCAGCAGCTTCGCGATCCAAGAGACCCAGTACTTC,CASSFAIQETQYF
TRBV6-5,NA,NA,TRBJ1-4,TGTGCCAGCAGTTATGGGGTTTCGCGTGAAAAACTGTTTTTT,CASSYGVSREKLFF
TRBV5-4,NA,NA,TRBJ2-7,TGTGCCAGCAGCTTGAGTACAGGGGGGGCCATGAGCTCCTACGAGCAGTACTTC,CASSLSTGGAMSSYEQYF
TRBV5-4,NA,few,TRBJ1-2,TGTGCCAGCAGCTTGGTAGGATATGGCTACACCTTC,CASSLVGYGYTF
TRBV30,NA,NA,TRBJ1-4,TGTGCCTGGACGGGGACAACTAATGAAAAACTGTTTTTT,CAWTGTTNEKLFF
TRBV27,TRBD1,NA,TRBJ1-5,TGTGCCAGCAGTTTACAACCCCCGACAGGGCATAGCAATCAGCCCCAGCATTTT,CASSLQPPTGHSNQPQHF
TRBV27,TRBD1,NA,TRBJ2-7,TGTGCCAGCAGTTCGGGACAGCACGAGCAGTACTTC,CASSSGQHEQYF
TRBV6-1,NA,NA,TRBJ1-2,TGTGCCAGCAGTGAGAGCATGGACGTTTACTATGGCTACACCTTC,CASSESMDVYYGYTF
TRBV4-2,NA,NA,TRBJ1-5,TGTGCCAGCAGCGCAGGGAATCGCAATCAGCCCCAGCATTTT,CASSAGNRNQPQHF
TRBV30,NA,NA,TRBJ2-1,TGTGCCTGGGACGGACAGCTCTTCTCCTACAATGAGCAGTTCTTC,CAWDGQLFSYNEQFF
TRBV30,NA,NA,TRBJ2-7,TGTGCCTGGAGTGTAGGCCACGCAAGCTCCTACGAGCAGTACTTC,CAWSVGHASSYEQYF
TRBV19,NA,NA,TRBJ2-3,TGTGCCAGTAGTATTGCAGGTGCGAGGAATACGCAGTATTTT,CASSIAGARNTQYF
TRBV2,NA,NA,TRBJ1-4,TGTGCCAGCAGTGACCGGCGTAATGAAAAACTGTTTTTT,CASSDRRNEKLFF
TRBV20-1,NA,NA,TRBJ2-7,TGCAGTGCCAAAGACAACTACGAGCAGTACTTC,CSAKDNYEQYF
TRBV4-2,NA,few,TRBJ1-3,TGTGCCAGCAGCCAAGATAGGGGCTCTGGAAACACCATATATTTT,CASSQDRGSGNTIYF
TRBV11-2,TRBD1,NA,TRBJ1-3,TGTGCCAGCAGCTCGACGACAGGGGGCTCGGACACCATATATTTT,CASSSTTGGSDTIYF